The rows below give T cell receptor beta chains drawn from one sample of a study of CD8+CD57+ T cells in acquired aplastic anemia. TCRdb re-analysed the reads in MiXCR, keeping a single row per CDR3 protein. This table holds about 160,000 distinct CDR3 sequences, approximately 40% found once. The sequenced material came from sorted CD4+, CD8+, or CD8+CD57+ T cells (not recorded which) from PBMCs. Source of these receptors: a human donor in good health. Both conserved end residues are trimmed from each CDR3. D genes are given only for firm matches.

TRBV4-3	-	ASSQEGLEGSYEQY
TRBV20-1	-	SAILGGGGGNQPQH
TRBV4-1	-	ASSQVGNSYNEQF
TRBV11-2	-	ASSPLGRYNEQF
TRBV24-1	-	ATSVAGLQPQH
TRBV3-1	-	ASSPDGNGYT
TRBV11-1	-	ASGHRVGLVVGNTIY
TRBV3-1	TRBD1	ASSQFSAGGSYEQY
TRBV20-1	-	SARGGGGNLQYGYT
TRBV7-9	TRBD2	ASSPGGLAGGRNQETQY
TRBV10-3	TRBD2	AISELGGLADEQY
TRBV20-1	-	SASGTPRAYGYT
TRBV25-1	-	ASSEFRETQY
TRBV29-1	TRBD1	SVDMGQGYEQY
TRBV6-1	-	ASTQSWADTGELF
TRBV7-9	-	ASSNSGNEQF
TRBV10-3	-	AISGGQGSYEQY
TRBV5-1	-	ASSSAEAGELF
TRBV6-2/TRBV6-3	-	ASSYTSPQETQY
TRBV5-6	-	ASSLRSSSYNSPLH
TRBV7-6	TRBD1	ASSSSGTGTSPLH
TRBV12-5	TRBD1	ASGLRKTGLCGYT
TRBV9	TRBD1	ASSDTPTGKGYEQY
TRBV5-4	TRBD1	ASSWGQTNSPLH
TRBV25-1	-	ASSEYSTAGNTIY
TRBV3-1	-	ASSRGRIATNEKLF
TRBV7-8	-	ASSPGLEIGETQY
TRBV4-1	TRBD2	ASSQGPASGSWRTDTQY
TRBV2	-	ASSLSLTKEELF
TRBV11-2	TRBD1	ASSLAGQGQY
TRBV5-1	TRBD2	ASSLKRGGEQY
TRBV9	-	ASSVGLSNTEAF
TRBV19	-	ASSLAISYEQY
TRBV28	TRBD2	ASTPAGGVTYEQY
TRBV11-1	-	ASSLARGSYNEQF
TRBV7-9	-	ASSYQGNTEAF
TRBV30	TRBD1	AWSPGQGFRDGYT
TRBV20-1	TRBD2	SARRLAGNNEQF
TRBV5-1	-	ASSLGGRGNKKLF
TRBV12-3/TRBV12-4	-	ASSSHQGNEQF
TRBV5-1	TRBD1	ASSSQGRLLNTEAF
TRBV5-4	TRBD2	ASSSGTSGSPIGEQY
TRBV12-3/TRBV12-4	-	ASSFDRLLVNEQY
TRBV10-3	TRBD2	AISGRGGLGELF
TRBV2	-	ASSPPTNQPQH
TRBV29-1	-	SVPSGEGNTIY
TRBV3-1	-	ASSPSHQETQY
TRBV19	TRBD1	ASRDRGQYEQY
TRBV20-1	-	SAASYNEQF
TRBV7-8	-	ASSPGPTGNTIY
TRBV5-1	-	ASSLGSGFQETQY
TRBV6-4	-	ASSDSTTGRGTGYT
TRBV3-1	-	ASSRTTSYEQY
TRBV5-1	TRBD2	ASSWTTSGGGTSYEQY
TRBV20-1	-	SARDERERNTEAF